This T cell receptor (beta chain) was recorded in a study of T cell responses to AZD1222 COVID-19 vaccine. Study-wide results and caveats: No day 14 peak samples; only post-peak repertoires were characterized.

The V end lost 6 bases, the J end lost 4 bases, and 15 bases lay between the germline ends. The CDR3 runs 14 residues. Per the germline V gene, CDR1 is SEHNR and CDR2 is FQNEAQ (reference sequence). Concerning this clone: Its antigen remains unidentified.

Pooled in the analysis were second doses at about 4 or about 12 weeks. TCRdb's table, derived via immunoSEQ multiplex PCR, lists solely in-frame clones and lacks some. Among 20,000 to 30,000 clones, roughly 85% were seen once, and the ten largest hold 2.5% to 3%. This receptor was taken from an adult who received the AZD1222 COVID-19 vaccine. The genes are TRBV7-9 and TRBJ1-1; the D gene is possibly TRBD1 (5 bases). The specimen was peripheral blood, collected 28 days after the second AZD1222 dose. The CDR3 is CASRNQGVGTEAFF. CDR3 nucleotides: TGTGCCAGCAGGAACCAAGGGGTGGGCACTGAAGCTTTCTTT.